The entry below describes one TCR beta chain. This clonotype was counted between two and nine times. It lacks a known antigen. No base-level quality is on record; no much larger clone is a single base apart. The sample comes from a study of T cell repertoires in aging, cancer and after chemotherapy (dated by TCRdb to between 2019 and 2020). Some background on the complete study: Donors were distributed across six age groups ranging from 30 or younger to 70 or older, with at least three individuals included per group. Alongside around 98 healthy donors serving as a reference group, the cohort included 200 to 250 cancer patients, of whom around 91 had hematological cancers and about 130 had solid cancers. Peripheral blood TCR beta repertoires from healthy donors and cancer patients were profiled to examine immunoaging and T cell reconstitution after chemotherapy. The complete dataset included around 8.8 million TCR reads. In the solid tumor group, paired pre- and post-chemotherapy samples were obtained from brain tumor (glioblastoma) patients receiving temozolomide-based therapy. The research as a whole found: It was noted by the authors that conclusions about immunological memory after chemotherapy cannot be drawn from the repertoire data. In both cancer cohorts, the median generation probability rose over the chemotherapy interval, which suggests that the repertoire was reconstituted through rebound thymic output. Untreated patients with hematological or solid cancers showed significantly lower blood TCR diversity and higher clonality than age-matched healthy donors. In healthy donors, the decline in TCR diversity with age was mainly explained by loss of richness, whereas in cancer patients loss of evenness was also found to contribute.

From the germline V gene (reference sequence), CDR1 is MNHEY and CDR2 is SMNVEV. V is reduced by 3 bases and J by 6 bases, leaving a spacing of 9 bases between them. There are 12 amino acids in the CDR3, from cysteine to phenylalanine inclusive. Of the read, only the CDR3 DNA is kept; its 36 bases are in frame from base 1. TCR beta rearrangements were amplified from genomic DNA extracted from peripheral blood rather than from sorted cells or RNA. Multiplex touch-down PCR with a mixed TRB-A/B primer pool was used to amplify rearranged TRB sequences covering the V, D and J segments. Two consecutive PCR reactions with Phusion HS II polymerase added Illumina adapters and sample indices to the amplicons. Amplicons were gel-purified with the NucleoSpin Gel and PCR Clean-up kit, then checked with Qubit and an Agilent 2100 Bioanalyzer. Sequencing of the libraries was done on an Illumina MiSeq with paired-end, single-indexed 600-cycle runs. For the original study's pipeline: MiXCR versions 2.12 and 3.0.5 were used to process TRB sequences. Each unique CDR3 nucleotide sequence counted as one clone, and only productive sequences with at least two reads were retained. The repertoire metrics were Shannon diversity, evenness, clonality (calculated as one minus evenness), and diversity profiles parameterized by alpha from 0 to 5. The IGoR algorithm was used to calculate generation probabilities of clones in the paired pre- and post-chemotherapy samples. TCRdb applied fastp at Q25 and MiXCR to the public reads, then kept only in-frame beta chains. Duplicate CDR3 protein sequences are folded into a single record with the most common DNA and genes. The V and J calls reflect TCRdb's pipeline rather than the authors' work. The sample table lists over a thousand distinct CDR3 sequences, approximately 28% of them with a count of one. The ten largest account for roughly 63% of the sample.

This clonotype was sampled from a human donor with a solid tumor. The sequenced material came from blood. The rearranged chain carries TRBV27 and TRBJ2-7; the D gene cannot be resolved reliably. The CDR3: CASSLVGFEQYF. The nucleotide sequence is given as TGTGCCAGCAGTTTGGTGGGGTTCGAGCAGTACTTC.